This passage covers 11 T cell receptor beta chains from one sample sequenced in a study of OX40 agonist ivuxolimab in advanced cancers. Data came from immunoSEQ multiplex PCR; TCRdb stores just in-frame clones and leaves some out. The top ten clones hold 0.8% to 1.3% of a sample with about 72,000 clones, roughly nine tenths of them seen once. The input for sequencing was CD4+ or CD8+ T cells sorted from blood, taken in a trial of the OX40 agonist ivuxolimab. These receptor sequences come from an adult with an advanced solid tumor such as melanoma, head and neck, liver or kidney cancer.

The genes are TRBV6-1 and TRBJ2-5, with D perhaps being TRBD1 or TRBD2 (6 bases each). The CDR3 runs to 13 residues. Germline V gives CDR1 MNHNS, CDR2 SASEGT. V lost 8 bases and J 11 bases, leaving 21 bases between the germline ends. CDR3 DNA: TGTGCCAGCGGAACGGGGGCTTCCGGGGAGCAGTACTTC. Translated: CASGTGASGEQYF.

This rearrangement joins TRBV9 to TRBJ2-2; perhaps TRBD2 as D (7 bases). In germline, CDR1 is SGDLS, CDR2 YYNGEE. The germline V and J ends were trimmed by 4 bases and 5 bases, with 15 bases remaining between them. The CDR3 runs 15 residues. CDR3 coding DNA: TGTGCCAGCAGCCCCCTGGGGGGGCAGACCGGGGAGCTGTTTTTT. Amino acids: CASSPLGGQTGELFF.

Only one count was recorded for this clone. The chain links TRBV7-6 to TRBJ2-5, with D unresolved. Germline V CDR1 and CDR2: SGHVS, FNYEAQ. Trimming left V 1 base short and J 5 bases short, with 14 bases between. This CDR3 comprises 15 residues. CDR3 residues: CASSLDRAHLETQYF. CDR3 nucleotide sequence: TGTGCCAGCAGCTTAGATCGAGCTCATTTGGAGACCCAGTACTTC.

The chain has TRBV28 and TRBJ2-3; D is possibly TRBD1 or TRBD2 (5 bases each). The CDR3 consists of 14 residues. V was shortened by 7 bases and J by 2 bases, with 13 bases between the two germline ends. Looked up from germline, CDR1 is MDHEN and CDR2 is SYDVKM. The CDR3 reads CASIQGRNTDTQYF. The DNA for the CDR3 is TGTGCCAGCATCCAGGGACGTAACACAGATACGCAGTATTTT.

This sequence joins TRBV5-6 and TRBJ2-4; 10 bases map to TRBD2. The CDR3 consists of 18 residues. Germline V lookup: CDR1 SGHDT, CDR2 YYEEEE. V lost 1 base to trimming and J lost 1 base; unmatched junction nucleotides: 8. The CDR3 region has the DNA TGTGCCAGCAGCTTGTGGCGCCTAGCGGGAGAGGCCAAAAACATTCAGTACTTC. Its protein is CASSLWRLAGEAKNIQYF.

This clone was seen more than once but under ten times. The rearrangement joins TRBV28 to TRBJ1-2, with D maybe TRBD1 (6 bases). There are 13 residues in the CDR3. Per germline, CDR1 MDHEN and CDR2 SYDVKM. Trimming shortened V by 6 bases and J by 7 bases, and 15 bases separated the two germline ends. The CDR3 bases are TGTGCCAGCAGCTCCCCATGGGGGCTTGGCTACACCTTC. This codes for CASSSPWGLGYTF.

The gene calls are TRBV29-1 and TRBJ2-5, with a possible D match to TRBD1 (7 bases). This CDR3 comprises 13 residues. Trimming removed 7 bases at V and 3 bases at J, with 15 bases between. Looked up from germline, CDR1 is SQVTM and CDR2 is ANQGSEA. The CDR3 protein is CSASQGGEETQYF. CDR3 in DNA: TGCAGCGCTTCCCAGGGGGGTGAAGAGACCCAGTACTTC.

This rearrangement joins TRBV4-1 to TRBJ2-3; D remains unclear. The germline V and J ends were trimmed by 8 bases and 2 bases, with 14 bases remaining between them. This CDR3 has 14 residues. CDR1 is MGHRA, CDR2 YSYEKL, per germline. The CDR3 loop is CASRWAGFTDTQYF. The CDR3 DNA reads as TGCGCCAGCCGATGGGCAGGATTCACAGATACGCAGTATTTT.

Only a few counts were recorded for this clone. This chain uses TRBV7-3 with TRBJ1-3; D uncertain. Per germline, CDR1 SGHTA and CDR2 FQGTGA. The CDR3 has 12 residues. V was shortened by 4 bases and J by 7 bases, with 8 bases between the two germline ends. CDR3 sequence reads: CASSCDSNTIYF. The DNA for the CDR3 is TGTGCCAGCAGCTGCGACTCCAACACCATATATTTT.

The chain employs TRBV30 and TRBJ1-1, with TRBD1 matching over 9 bases. The CDR3 totals 12 residues. The J segment lost 5 bases and the V segment lost 3 bases, leaving 1 base of the junction unmatched. Germline V gives CDR1 GTSNPN, CDR2 SVGIG (reference sequence). CDR3 loop: CAWRQGATEAFF. Here the CDR3 DNA reads TGTGCCTGGAGACAGGGGGCGACTGAAGCTTTCTTT.

As for this clone: The junction does not match germline at one end; this may be a read error. V gene TRBV7-2 combines with J gene TRBJ2-4; 7 bases fit TRBD1. Germline V gene sequence: CDR1 SGHTA, CDR2 FQGNSA. The CDR3 runs to 12 residues. The CDR3 reads CASSSYRGPLNF. The CDR3 nucleotides are TGTGCCAGCAGCTCCTACAGGGGCCCCTTAAACTTC.